This T cell receptor beta chain was found in a study of blood T cell repertoires in COVID-19. Study overall: COVID-19 samples from acute and convalescent phases originated in the United States, Italy and Spain. PBMCs, B-cell-depleted T cells, or T cells provided the cDNA or gDNA that made up the material.

Per germline, CDR1 SGHNT and CDR2 YYREEE (reference sequence). V lost 3 bases, J lost 2 bases, and 6 bases stayed unmatched. The CDR3 is made up of 15 amino acids. Original methodology: The assay estimated nucleated cells by amplifying reference gene primers. Assay used: immunoSEQ multiplex PCR; TCRdb lists only in-frame clones, some missing. Clone size and the V and J calls come from that table; the DNA yielded D and trimming. The profile shows tens of thousands of clones, about 92% of them singletons. The chain combines TRBV5-4 with TRBJ2-3; 7 bases are a match to TRBD1. This TCR derives from a man in his 60s with acute or convalescent COVID-19. Sequencing was done on a sample of peripheral blood. Written as DNA, the CDR3 is TGTGCCAGCAGCTATAGACAGGGCTTCACAGATACGCAGTATTTT. Its protein is CASSYRQGFTDTQYF.